This record looks at one T cell receptor beta chain sequence and its context. The sample originates from a study of blood T cell repertoires in COVID-19. Trimming cost V 3 bases and J 10 bases, with 17 bases left between them. The CDR3 runs 14 residues. Germline values: CDR1 SGHRS, CDR2 YFSETQ. Sequenced by immunoSEQ multiplex PCR; TCRdb stores in-frame clones only, minus some. Of roughly 230,000 clones listed, around four fifths are singletons. The gene calls are TRBV5-1 and TRBJ2-1, with D maybe TRBD2 (6 bases). The source material was peripheral blood. This receptor was obtained from an older woman with active or convalescent COVID-19. The CDR3 reads CASSYQRAEGEQFF. CDR3 bases: TGCGCCAGCAGCTATCAGCGGGCGGAGGGGGAGCAGTTCTTC.